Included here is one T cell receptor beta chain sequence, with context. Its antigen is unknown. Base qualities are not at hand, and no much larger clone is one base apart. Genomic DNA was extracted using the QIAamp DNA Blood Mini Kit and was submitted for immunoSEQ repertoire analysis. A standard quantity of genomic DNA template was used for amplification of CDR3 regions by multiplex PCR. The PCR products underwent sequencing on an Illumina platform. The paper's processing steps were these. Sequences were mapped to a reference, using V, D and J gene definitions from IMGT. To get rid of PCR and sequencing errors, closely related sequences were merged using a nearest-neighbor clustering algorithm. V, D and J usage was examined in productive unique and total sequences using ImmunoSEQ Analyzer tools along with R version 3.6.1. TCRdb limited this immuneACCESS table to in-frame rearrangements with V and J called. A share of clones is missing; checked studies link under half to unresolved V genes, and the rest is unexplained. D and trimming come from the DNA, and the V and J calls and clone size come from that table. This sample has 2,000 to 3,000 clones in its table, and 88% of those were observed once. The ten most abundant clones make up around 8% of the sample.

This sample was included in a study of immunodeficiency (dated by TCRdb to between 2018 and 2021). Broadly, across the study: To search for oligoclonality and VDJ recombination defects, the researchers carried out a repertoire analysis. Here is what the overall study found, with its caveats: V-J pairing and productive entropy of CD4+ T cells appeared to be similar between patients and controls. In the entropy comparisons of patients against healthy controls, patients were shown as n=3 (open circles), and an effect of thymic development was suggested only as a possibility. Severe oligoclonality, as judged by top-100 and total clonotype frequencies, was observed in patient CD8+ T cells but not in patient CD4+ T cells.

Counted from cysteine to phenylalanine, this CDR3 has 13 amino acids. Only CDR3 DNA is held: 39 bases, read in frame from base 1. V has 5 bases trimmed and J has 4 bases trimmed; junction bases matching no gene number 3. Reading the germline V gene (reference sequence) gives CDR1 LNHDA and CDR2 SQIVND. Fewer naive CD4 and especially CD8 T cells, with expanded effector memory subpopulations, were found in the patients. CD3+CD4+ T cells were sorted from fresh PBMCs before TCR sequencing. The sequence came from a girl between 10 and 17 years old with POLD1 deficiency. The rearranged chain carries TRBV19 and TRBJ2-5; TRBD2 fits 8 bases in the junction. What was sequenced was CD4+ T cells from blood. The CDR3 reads CASSFLAGETQYF. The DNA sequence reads TGTGCCAGTAGTTTTCTAGCGGGAGAGACCCAGTACTTC.